These T cell receptor beta chains were read from a single sample in a study of cytomegalovirus exposure and HLA in healthy donors. Sequencing used immunoSEQ multiplex PCR; TCRdb keeps in-frame clones, though not all of them. Of 85,000 to 130,000 clones in the sample, about 9.4% were seen once. The sequenced sample was PBMCs. These receptors were obtained from a man aged 35 to 55 in good health and CMV-seropositive. Both conserved end residues are part of each CDR3. The order of the fields is J gene, V gene, D gene, clone size, CDR3 DNA, CDR3 protein. The D gene is left open where the match is weak. Expanded clones get a size class; other rows say once, few or many, or leave the size out.

TRBJ2-7	TRBV5-6	NA	NA	TGTGCCAGCAGCCCGAATTACGAGCAGTACTTC	CASSPNYEQYF
TRBJ2-1	TRBV6-5	TRBD2	few	TGTGCCAGCAGACTAGCGGGAGGGCCCCACAATGAGCAGTTCTTC	CASRLAGGPHNEQFF
TRBJ1-1	TRBV7-9	NA	few	TGTGCCAGCAGCCCGACCGGCGGGCTGGCTTTCTTT	CASSPTGGLAFF
TRBJ1-2	TRBV28	TRBD1	many	TGTGCCAGCAGACGGACAGGGTCTGGCTATGGCTACACCTTC	CASRRTGSGYGYTF
TRBJ2-1	TRBV14	TRBD1	NA	TGTGCCAGCAGCCACCGACAGGGGGTAAATGAGCAGTTCTTC	CASSHRQGVNEQFF
TRBJ2-1	TRBV29-1	TRBD2	NA	TGCAGCGCCCCGAAGCGGGAGGGAAGGAATGAGCAGTTCTTC	CSAPKREGRNEQFF
TRBJ1-2	TRBV19	NA	NA	TGTGCCAGTAGTATGTTCGTCGCGAGGGATGGCTACACCTTC	CASSMFVARDGYTF
TRBJ2-5	TRBV9	TRBD1	few	TGTGCCAGCAGCGTAGACACAGGGGAATCTGCGACCCAGTACTTC	CASSVDTGESATQYF
TRBJ2-7	TRBV5-1	NA	NA	TGCGCCAGCAGCTTGGTTTCGTACGAGCAGTACTTC	CASSLVSYEQYF
TRBJ1-2	TRBV4-1	NA	few	TGCGCCAGCAGCCAATTACAGGGATCCTATGGCTACACCTTC	CASSQLQGSYGYTF
TRBJ1-4	TRBV19	TRBD1	few	TGTGCCAGCTCAGGGACAGCCACTCGAGAAAAACTGTTTTTT	CASSGTATREKLFF
TRBJ2-2	TRBV5-1	TRBD1	NA	TGCGCCAGCAGCTTATACAGGGGGCCGGACACCGGGGAGCTGTTTTTT	CASSLYRGPDTGELFF
TRBJ2-3	TRBV10-1	NA	NA	TGCGCCAGCGGCCCAACCATATCGGATACGCAGTATTTT	CASGPTISDTQYF
TRBJ2-1	TRBV27	TRBD2	few	TGTGCCAGCAGTTTGGCTTACAGAGCGGGAGGTAGGGATGAGCAGTTCTTC	CASSLAYRAGGRDEQFF
TRBJ2-5	TRBV2	NA	few	TGTGCCAGCAGTGGGGACTCCCTCGGGGAGACCCAGTACTTC	CASSGDSLGETQYF
TRBJ2-2	TRBV7-9	TRBD2	NA	TGTGCCAGTAGGGGACTAGCGGACGGAGGCAACACCGGGGAGCTGTTTTTT	CASRGLADGGNTGELFF
TRBJ2-2	TRBV19	TRBD1	NA	TGTGCCAGTAGTATCGGGACAGGGGGCTTCACCGGGGAGCTGTTTTTT	CASSIGTGGFTGELFF
TRBJ2-3	TRBV5-1	TRBD2	NA	TGCGCCAGCAGCTTGGGCGGGAGTGGAACGGCGACAGATACGCAGTATTTT	CASSLGGSGTATDTQYF
TRBJ2-3	TRBV19	NA	few	TGTGCCAGTAGCCCCCCTAGCGGCACAGATACGCAGTATTTT	CASSPPSGTDTQYF
TRBJ2-7	TRBV5-6	NA	few	TGTGCCAGCAGCCCTTATAAGGGGGCCTACGAGCAGTACTTC	CASSPYKGAYEQYF
TRBJ2-7	TRBV4-1	TRBD1	few	TGCGCCAGCAGCCCTAGACAGGGCTCCGGCGAGCAGTACTTC	CASSPRQGSGEQYF
TRBJ2-3	TRBV4-2	NA	few	TGTGCCAGCAGCCAAGTTGGCGGGATAGATACGCAGTATTTT	CASSQVGGIDTQYF
TRBJ1-2	TRBV5-8	NA	NA	TGTGCCAGCAGCTTGTGGCAGGGAATGTGGCAGCATGGCTACACCTTC	CASSLWQGMWQHGYTF
TRBJ2-3	TRBV14	TRBD1	few	TGTGCCAGCAGCCAAGATCAGGGGGCGGATACGCAGTATTTT	CASSQDQGADTQYF
TRBJ1-1	TRBV7-3	NA	few	TGTGCCAGCAGCGCAAGGGGCGGTGGCACTGAAGCTTTCTTT	CASSARGGGTEAFF
TRBJ2-1	TRBV29-1	TRBD2	NA	TGCAGCGTTGTGTCAGCGGGACCGTACAATGAGCAGTTCTTC	CSVVSAGPYNEQFF
TRBJ2-2	TRBV4-1	TRBD2	NA	TGCGCCAGCAGCCAAGCGGCGGGACTAGCGGCCCGAGGGTACACCGGGGAGCTGTTTTTT	CASSQAAGLAARGYTGELFF
TRBJ2-7	TRBV18	NA	NA	TGTGCCAGCTCACCATATCAGGGAAGCTCCTACGAGCAGTACTTC	CASSPYQGSSYEQYF
TRBJ2-1	TRBV6-5	NA	few	TGTGCCAGCAGTTACAGTACAGGATTGCAGAATGAGCAGTTCTTC	CASSYSTGLQNEQFF
TRBJ2-1	TRBV19	NA	NA	TGTGCCAGCAGGGTCGGGCGGGAGCAGTTCTTC	CASRVGREQFF
TRBJ2-5	TRBV19	TRBD1	NA	TGTGCCAGTAGTACGGGGGCAGGGGGCGGGGAGACCCAGTACTTC	CASSTGAGGGETQYF
TRBJ1-5	TRBV9	NA	NA	TGTGCCAGCAGCGCGGGGGACCTCTATCAGCCCCAGCATTTT	CASSAGDLYQPQHF
TRBJ2-1	TRBV7-2	NA	NA	TGTGCCAGCAGCTTAAACAGGAATGAGCAGTTCTTC	CASSLNRNEQFF
TRBJ2-1	TRBV4-2	NA	NA	TGTGCCAGCAGCCAAGGGGTTACTCAGCGGTACAATGAGCAGTTCTTC	CASSQGVTQRYNEQFF
TRBJ2-3	TRBV6-5	TRBD2	NA	TGTGCCAGCAGTAAAATAGCGGGAGCGATAGATACGCAGTATTTT	CASSKIAGAIDTQYF
TRBJ2-2	TRBV19	NA	NA	TGTGCCAGTAGGATCGGACAGTCTAACACCGGGGAGCTGTTTTTT	CASRIGQSNTGELFF
TRBJ1-1	TRBV6-6	TRBD1	many	TGTGCCAGCAGCCATGGACAGGGGAACACTGAAGCTTTCTTT	CASSHGQGNTEAFF
TRBJ2-7	TRBV11-3	NA	few	TGTGCCAGCAGCTCGGGCTACGAGCAGTACTTC	CASSSGYEQYF
TRBJ2-3	TRBV28	TRBD1	NA	TGTGCCAGCAGTGTTACAGGGGGATTGGCGCAGTATTTT	CASSVTGGLAQYF
TRBJ2-3	TRBV4-3	NA	few	TGCGCCAGCAGCCAACTTTCGGGGACAGATACGCAGTATTTT	CASSQLSGTDTQYF
TRBJ2-7	TRBV7-8	TRBD2	NA	TGTGCCAGCAGCTTCAAAAGCGGGAGCTCCTACGAGCAGTACTTC	CASSFKSGSSYEQYF
TRBJ2-1	TRBV9	TRBD2	NA	TGTGCCAGCAGCGTATGGCGGGAGAACCCCTACAATGAGCAGTTCTTC	CASSVWRENPYNEQFF
TRBJ2-7	TRBV4-1	NA	few	TGCGCCAGCAGCCAAGTCCTAGAAGAAGTCGAGCAGTACTTC	CASSQVLEEVEQYF
TRBJ1-2	TRBV25-1	NA	few	TGTGCCAGCAGCCCCCTTACACAGGGTCGGGACTATGGCTACACCTTC	CASSPLTQGRDYGYTF
TRBJ1-2	TRBV6-5	NA	few	TGTGCCAGCAGCCCGGCGGGGCGCGGAGGCTACACCTTC	CASSPAGRGGYTF
TRBJ2-7	TRBV13	TRBD1	few	TGTGCCAGCAGCAACCGAGAATGGACAGGGAGCGAGCAGTACTTC	CASSNREWTGSEQYF
TRBJ1-1	TRBV6-1	NA	NA	TGTGCCAGCAGTGCAAACAGGGCTGAAGCTTTCTTT	CASSANRAEAFF
TRBJ2-7	TRBV6-5	TRBD1	few	TGTGCCAGCAGTTACTCAGGGACAGGTTCCTACGAGCAGTACTTC	CASSYSGTGSYEQYF
TRBJ1-2	TRBV6-6	NA	few	TGTGCCAGCAGCCCCGAGATAGGGGATGGCTACACCTTC	CASSPEIGDGYTF
TRBJ1-5	TRBV27	NA	NA	TGTGCCAGCAGTTTGGGCGTGGGTCAGCCCCAGCATTTT	CASSLGVGQPQHF
TRBJ2-7	TRBV7-9	NA	few	TGTGCCAGCGCGGTTAGGGGGAAGGTTTACGAGCAGTACTTC	CASAVRGKVYEQYF
TRBJ2-3	TRBV15	TRBD2	NA	TGTGCCACCAGCCTCGGGGGGGGATTACAGTCAACAGATACGCAGTATTTT	CATSLGGGLQSTDTQYF
TRBJ2-7	TRBV30	TRBD1	NA	TGTGCCTGGAGGTCAACAGGGGACGAGCAGTACTTC	CAWRSTGDEQYF